Below, one TCR beta chain is given with its context. These data come from a study of T-cell memory formation after mild COVID-19. TCRdb ran MiXCR on the 5' RACE reads and lists one entry per CDR3 protein. The table shows some 160,000 distinct CDR3 sequences, with roughly 13% occurring only once. Looked up from germline, CDR1 is ENHRY and CDR2 is SYGVKD. V was pared by 10 bases and J by 4 bases, with 14 bases between. This CDR3 has 12 amino acids. The rearrangement uses TRBV10-3 and TRBJ2-7; no clear D. The TCR sequence derives from a man aged 18 to 35 who had mild COVID-19 (a few samples of this study predate the infection). Cell type and time point are not known. Sequencing was done on a sample of PBMCs or a T cell subset sorted from them (not recorded which). CDR3 bases: TGTGCCACTGGACCACTCGGGTACGAGCAGTACGTC. Amino acid sequence: CATGPLGYEQYV.